These 5 T cell receptor beta chains were sequenced from one sample in a study of T cell repertoires in cytomegalovirus infection. TCRdb reanalysed the reads using MiXCR and keeps one entry per CDR3 protein. Of 900,000 to 950,000 distinct CDR3 sequences in the sample, about a third were seen once. These receptors are not linked to any known antigen. Source: cultured CD8+ T cells from PBMCs, taken from culture after CMV antigen stimulation. The receptors stem from a human donor in good health (CMV status not recorded). Some clones in this sample may be carry-over from other donors' samples.

V usage is TRBV19 and J usage is TRBJ1-1; D might be TRBD1 (5 bases). CDR1 and CDR2 (germline): LNHDA, SQIVND (reference sequence). The CDR3 covers 15 residues. Trimming took 4 bases from V and 2 from J, leaving 14 bases between them. The CDR3 protein is CASSTPGLANTEAFF. The CDR3 DNA reads TGTGCCAGTAGTACACCGGGACTAGCAAACACTGAAGCTTTCTTT.

The chain links TRBV6-6 to TRBJ2-7; D possibly corresponds to TRBD1 (6 bases). This CDR3 region has 13 residues. Trimming took 4 bases from V and 6 from J, leaving 13 bases between them. Germline values: CDR1 MNHNY, CDR2 SVGAGI (reference sequence). CDR3 in amino acids: CASSLQGSGEQYF. The CDR3 DNA is TGTGCCAGCAGTTTACAGGGTTCTGGCGAGCAGTACTTC.

The gene calls are TRBV19 and TRBJ1-2; no firm D call. Trimming cost V 1 base and J 6 bases, with 9 bases left between them. There are 13 residues in the CDR3. From germline, CDR1 is LNHDA and CDR2 SQIVND (reference sequence). Here the CDR3 DNA reads TGTGCCAGTAGTATAGGAATCGGTGATGGCTACACCTTC. This translates into CASSIGIGDGYTF.

The table lists this clonotype with many counts. The CDR3 DNA reads TGTGCCAGCAACCGGGAACACACACAAATAGATACGCAGTATTTT. This gives the protein CASNREHTQIDTQYF. The chain joins TRBV7-8 to TRBJ2-3, with D possibly matching TRBD2 (5 bases). This CDR3 contains 15 residues. The V and J ends lost 7 bases and 5 bases respectively, with 19 bases between them. Looked up from germline, CDR1 is SGHVS and CDR2 is FQNEAQ.

The rearrangement joins TRBV7-6 to TRBJ2-3, with 10 nucleotides matching TRBD2. This CDR3 comprises 18 residues. Germline V CDR1 and CDR2: SGHVS, FNYEAQ. With V trimmed by 2 bases and J by 3 bases, 11 bases remained unmatched. The CDR3 loop is CASSLQGVAGGRTDTQYF. In nucleotides, the CDR3 is TGTGCCAGCAGCTTACAGGGCGTAGCGGGGGGCCGGACAGATACGCAGTATTTT. The full variable domain, in which reference TRBV7-6 and TRBJ2-3 provide the parts outside the CDR3, is GAGVSQSPRYKVTKRGQDVALRCDPISGHVSLYWYRQALGQGPEFLTYFNYEAQQDKSGLPNDRFSAERPEGSISTLTIQRTEQRDSAMYRCASSLQGVAGGRTDTQYFGPGTRLTVL.